The clone carrying this T cell receptor (beta chain) came up a few times. This CDR3 comprises 11 residues. The V end lost 5 bases, the J end lost 5 bases, and 6 bases lay between the germline ends. CDR1 is SQVTM, CDR2 ANQGSEA, per germline. The data derive from a study of early stage breast cancer tumors. Sequencing used immunoSEQ multiplex PCR; TCRdb keeps in-frame clones, though not all of them. The table includes 69,000 or so clones, around 80% detected once. The sample consisted of blood. This receptor was obtained from a person aged 35-50 years with breast cancer. The genes are TRBV29-1 and TRBJ2-2; D is unresolved. The CDR3 region is CSVSTTGELFF. Written as DNA, the CDR3 is TGCAGCGTTTCGACTACCGGGGAGCTGTTTTTT.